These T cell receptor beta chains were read from a single sample in a study of T cells after yellow fever vaccination. TCRdb fed the 5' RACE reads into MiXCR, producing one record per CDR3 protein. This sample has hundreds of thousands of distinct CDR3 sequences, with approximately 13% found just once. This specimen consisted of PBMCs, obtained on the day of the yellow fever booster vaccination. The receptors were sampled from a man aged 25 to 45 who received the YFV17D yellow fever vaccine. Both conserved end residues are part of each CDR3. Each record gives: J gene, D gene, CDR3 length, clone size, V gene, CDR3 protein, CDR3 DNA. A D gene is named only where the DNA matches it firmly. Not every row has a clone size; where given, it reads once, few, many or a size class.

j_call: TRBJ2-3
d_call: TRBD1
cdr3_length: 14
clone_size: NA
v_call: TRBV2
cdr3_aa: CASKRQGITDTQYF
cdr3_nt: TGTGCCAGCAAACGACAGGGTATCACAGATACGCAGTATTTT

j_call: TRBJ2-3
d_call: TRBD1
cdr3_length: 15
clone_size: NA
v_call: TRBV5-4
cdr3_aa: CASSSRTGGADTQYF
cdr3_nt: TGTGCCAGCAGCTCCAGGACAGGGGGCGCAGATACGCAGTATTTT

j_call: TRBJ2-1
d_call: NA
cdr3_length: 11
clone_size: NA
v_call: TRBV20-1
cdr3_aa: CSASSANEQFF
cdr3_nt: TGCAGTGCTAGCAGCGCCAATGAGCAGTTCTTC

j_call: TRBJ2-5
d_call: NA
cdr3_length: 14
clone_size: few
v_call: TRBV6-2/TRBV6-3
cdr3_aa: CASSSGRYQETQYF
cdr3_nt: TGTGCCAGCAGTTCCGGACGTTACCAAGAGACCCAGTACTTC

j_call: TRBJ1-6
d_call: NA
cdr3_length: 17
clone_size: few
v_call: TRBV5-1
cdr3_aa: CASSLAEGGWYNSPLHF
cdr3_nt: TGCGCCAGCAGCTTGGCCGAAGGAGGGTGGTATAATTCACCCCTCCACTTT

j_call: TRBJ2-2
d_call: NA
cdr3_length: 13
clone_size: NA
v_call: TRBV19
cdr3_aa: CASSGPPAGELFF
cdr3_nt: TGTGCCAGTAGTGGACCACCGGCCGGGGAGCTGTTTTTT

j_call: TRBJ2-2
d_call: TRBD2
cdr3_length: 14
clone_size: few
v_call: TRBV19
cdr3_aa: CASSTGGGSGELFF
cdr3_nt: TGTGCCAGTAGTACGGGCGGGGGTTCCGGGGAGCTGTTTTTT

j_call: TRBJ1-2
d_call: NA
cdr3_length: 10
clone_size: NA
v_call: TRBV29-1
cdr3_aa: CSAAGDGYTF
cdr3_nt: TGCAGCGCCGCGGGGGACGGCTACACCTTC

j_call: TRBJ2-1
d_call: TRBD2
cdr3_length: 14
clone_size: NA
v_call: TRBV20-1
cdr3_aa: CSALTSGRNGEQFF
cdr3_nt: TGCAGTGCTCTAACTAGCGGGAGAAACGGTGAGCAGTTCTTC

j_call: TRBJ2-1
d_call: TRBD1
cdr3_length: 15
clone_size: NA
v_call: TRBV12-3/TRBV12-4
cdr3_aa: CASSLRAGGMGEQFF
cdr3_nt: TGTGCCAGCAGTTTACGGGCAGGGGGCATGGGTGAGCAGTTCTTC

j_call: TRBJ2-3
d_call: TRBD1
cdr3_length: 15
clone_size: NA
v_call: TRBV4-3
cdr3_aa: CASSTGQGASDTQYF
cdr3_nt: TGCGCCAGCAGTACGGGACAGGGGGCATCAGATACGCAGTATTTT

j_call: TRBJ1-1
d_call: NA
cdr3_length: 12
clone_size: few
v_call: TRBV30
cdr3_aa: CAWNDGNTEAFF
cdr3_nt: TGTGCCTGGAACGACGGCAACACTGAAGCTTTCTTT

j_call: TRBJ1-5
d_call: TRBD1
cdr3_length: 14
clone_size: few
v_call: TRBV7-2
cdr3_aa: CASSLWDSYQPQHF
cdr3_nt: TGTGCCAGCAGCTTATGGGACAGCTATCAGCCCCAGCATTTT

j_call: TRBJ2-1
d_call: NA
cdr3_length: 15
clone_size: many
v_call: TRBV5-5
cdr3_aa: CASSLVAGPPDEQFF
cdr3_nt: TGTGCCAGCAGCTTGGTCGCGGGACCCCCTGATGAGCAGTTCTTC

j_call: TRBJ2-7
d_call: TRBD1
cdr3_length: 14
clone_size: few
v_call: TRBV12-3/TRBV12-4
cdr3_aa: CASRAGGPFYEQYF
cdr3_nt: TGTGCCAGCAGAGCAGGGGGCCCCTTTTACGAGCAGTACTTC

j_call: TRBJ2-1
d_call: TRBD1
cdr3_length: 16
clone_size: few
v_call: TRBV6-5
cdr3_aa: CASSYSKGALYNEQFF
cdr3_nt: TGTGCCAGCAGTTACTCGAAGGGGGCCCTCTACAATGAGCAGTTCTTC

j_call: TRBJ1-5
d_call: TRBD1
cdr3_length: 16
clone_size: NA
v_call: TRBV5-5
cdr3_aa: CASSLDGTGRHQPQHF
cdr3_nt: TGTGCCAGCAGCTTGGATGGGACAGGGAGACATCAGCCCCAGCATTTT

j_call: TRBJ2-3
d_call: TRBD2
cdr3_length: 18
clone_size: few
v_call: TRBV6-5
cdr3_aa: CASSYSKLLASGTDTQYF
cdr3_nt: TGTGCCAGCAGTTACTCGAAACTTCTGGCTAGCGGGACCGATACGCAGTATTTT

j_call: TRBJ2-5
d_call: NA
cdr3_length: 15
clone_size: NA
v_call: TRBV5-1
cdr3_aa: CASSLGPGYQETQYF
cdr3_nt: TGCGCCAGCAGCTTGGGTCCGGGGTATCAAGAGACCCAGTACTTC

j_call: TRBJ2-3
d_call: NA
cdr3_length: 15
clone_size: NA
v_call: TRBV7-2
cdr3_aa: CASSLEGIGTDTQYF
cdr3_nt: TGTGCCAGCAGCTTAGAGGGGATTGGCACAGATACGCAGTATTTT